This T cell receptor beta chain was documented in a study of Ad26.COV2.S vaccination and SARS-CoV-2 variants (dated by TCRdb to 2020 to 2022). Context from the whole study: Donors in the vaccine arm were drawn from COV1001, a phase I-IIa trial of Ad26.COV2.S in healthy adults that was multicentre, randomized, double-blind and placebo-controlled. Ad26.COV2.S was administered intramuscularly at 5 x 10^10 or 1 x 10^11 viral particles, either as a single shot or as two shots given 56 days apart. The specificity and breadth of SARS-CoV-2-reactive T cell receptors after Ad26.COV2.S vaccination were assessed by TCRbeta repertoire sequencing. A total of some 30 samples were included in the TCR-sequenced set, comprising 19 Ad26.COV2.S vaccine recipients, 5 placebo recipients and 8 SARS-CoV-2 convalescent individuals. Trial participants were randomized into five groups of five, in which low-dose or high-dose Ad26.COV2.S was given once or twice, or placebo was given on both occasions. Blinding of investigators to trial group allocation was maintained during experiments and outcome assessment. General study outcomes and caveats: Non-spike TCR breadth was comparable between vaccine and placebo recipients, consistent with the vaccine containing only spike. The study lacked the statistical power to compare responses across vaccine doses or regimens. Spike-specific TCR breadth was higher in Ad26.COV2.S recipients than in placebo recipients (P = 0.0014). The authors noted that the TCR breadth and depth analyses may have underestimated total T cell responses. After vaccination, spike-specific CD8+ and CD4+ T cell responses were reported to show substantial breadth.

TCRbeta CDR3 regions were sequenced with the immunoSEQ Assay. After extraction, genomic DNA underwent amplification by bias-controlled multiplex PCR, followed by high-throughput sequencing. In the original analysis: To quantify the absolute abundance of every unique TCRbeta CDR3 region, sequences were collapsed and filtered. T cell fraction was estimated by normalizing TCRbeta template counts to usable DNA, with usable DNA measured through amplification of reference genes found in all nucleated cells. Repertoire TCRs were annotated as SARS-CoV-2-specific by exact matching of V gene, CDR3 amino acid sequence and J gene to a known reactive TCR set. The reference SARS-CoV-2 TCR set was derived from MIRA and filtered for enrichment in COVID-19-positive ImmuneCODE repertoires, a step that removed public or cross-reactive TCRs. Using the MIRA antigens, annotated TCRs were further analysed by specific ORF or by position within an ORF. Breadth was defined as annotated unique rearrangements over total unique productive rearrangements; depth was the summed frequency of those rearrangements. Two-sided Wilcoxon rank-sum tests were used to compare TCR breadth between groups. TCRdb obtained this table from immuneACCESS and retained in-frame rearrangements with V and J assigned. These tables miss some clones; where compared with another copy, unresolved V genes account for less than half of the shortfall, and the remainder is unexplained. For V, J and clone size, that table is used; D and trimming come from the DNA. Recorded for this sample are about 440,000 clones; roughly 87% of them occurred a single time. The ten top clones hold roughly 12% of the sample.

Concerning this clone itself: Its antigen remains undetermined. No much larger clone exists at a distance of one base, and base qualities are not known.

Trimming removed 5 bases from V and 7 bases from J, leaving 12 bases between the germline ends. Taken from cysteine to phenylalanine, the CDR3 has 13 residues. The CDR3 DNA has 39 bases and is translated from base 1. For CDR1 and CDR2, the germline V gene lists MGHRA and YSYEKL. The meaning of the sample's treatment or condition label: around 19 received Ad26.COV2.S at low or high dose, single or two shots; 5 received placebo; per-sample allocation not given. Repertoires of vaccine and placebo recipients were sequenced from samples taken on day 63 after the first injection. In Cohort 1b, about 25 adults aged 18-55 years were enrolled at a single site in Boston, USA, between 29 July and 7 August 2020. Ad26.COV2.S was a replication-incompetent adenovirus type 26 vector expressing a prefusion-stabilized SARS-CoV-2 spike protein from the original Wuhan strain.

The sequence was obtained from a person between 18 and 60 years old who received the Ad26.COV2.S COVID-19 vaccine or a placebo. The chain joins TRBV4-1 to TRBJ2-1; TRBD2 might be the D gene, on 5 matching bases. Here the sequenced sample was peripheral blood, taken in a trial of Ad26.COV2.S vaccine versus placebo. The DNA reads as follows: TGCGCCAGCAGCGGGGATCGGGGTAATGAGCAGTTCTTC. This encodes CASSGDRGNEQFF.